The next 21 T cell receptor beta chains were all read from a single sample in a study of blood T cells in healthy people across ages. Primed by a sample-barcoded 5' primer and a J-beta primer mix, a second PCR proceeded for roughly 6 to 12 cycles. TCRdb re-called the 5' RACE reads through MiXCR, storing one row per CDR3 protein. In the table there are 540,000 or so distinct CDR3 sequences, about 24% of which are singletons. These same records also appear under a second study, on T cells of mothers and their children.

Sequencing used blood. These receptor sequences come from a boy aged 5-17 years in good health.

V usage is TRBV7-2 and J usage is TRBJ2-5, with 10 nucleotides matching TRBD1. With the DNA end fitting TRBJ2-1 better, the J assignment may be wrong. This CDR3 region has 16 residues. Per germline, CDR1 SGHTA and CDR2 FQGNSA. The CDR3 bases are TGTGCCAGCAGCGCATCCGGGACAGGGGCTTTGGATGAGCAGTTCTTC. Its protein product is CASSASGTGALDEQFF.

The chain is built from TRBV7-3 and TRBJ2-3; D possibly corresponds to TRBD2 (6 bases). The CDR3 totals 15 residues. The germline V and J ends were trimmed by 5 bases and 9 bases, with 21 bases remaining between them. Germline-derived CDR1 and CDR2 are SGHTA and FQGTGA. The CDR3 region is CASSLIRGAESTQYF. CDR3 bases: TGTGCCAGCAGCCTAATTCGCGGGGCCGAAAGCACGCAGTATTTT.

The rearrangement links TRBV7-2 to TRBJ2-5, with TRBD2 matching 10 bases. Judging by the DNA end, TRBJ2-1 fits better; the J call may be wrong. Germline CDR1 reads SGHTA; CDR2 reads FQGNSA. This CDR3 comprises 13 residues. In DNA form, the CDR3 reads TGTGCCAGCAGCCCGACGACTAGCGGGGAGCAGTTCTTC. Protein product: CASSPTTSGEQFF.

This clonotype has a handful of counts. The chain couples TRBV20-1 to TRBJ1-5; no definite D call. Trimming cost V 1 base and J 2 bases, with 15 bases left between them. The CDR3 has 16 amino acids. Germline CDR1 DFQATT, CDR2 SNEGSKA (reference sequence). CDR3: CSARGLVGAGNQPQHF. The CDR3 region has the DNA TGCAGTGCTAGAGGATTGGTCGGCGCGGGCAATCAGCCCCAGCATTTT.

This chain's CDR3 is CASSQPGLLSGANVLTF. In DNA form, the CDR3 reads TGCGCCAGCAGCCAGCCGGGACTCCTCTCTGGGGCCAACGTCCTGACTTTC. The V call is TRBV4-1, the J call TRBJ2-6, with D possibly being TRBD2 (6 bases). V was trimmed by 3 bases and J by 0 bases, leaving 12 bases between them. The CDR3 totals 17 residues. Germline lookup yields CDR1 MGHRA and CDR2 YSYEKL.

The chain combines TRBV20-1 with TRBJ2-4; D is unresolved. The CDR3 spans 11 residues. V was clipped by 5 bases and J by 5 bases, with 7 bases between them. CDR1 DFQATT and CDR2 SNEGSKA come from the germline V gene (reference sequence). This CDR3 is CSAVRQNIQYF. CDR3 DNA sequence: TGCAGTGCTGTGAGGCAAAACATTCAGTACTTC.

This clonotype was counted between two and nine times. The chain is built from TRBV4-3 and TRBJ1-3; TRBD1 is a possible D gene (5 bases). V was cut by 4 bases and J by 14 bases, with 12 bases left in between. Germline V gives CDR1 LGHNA, CDR2 YSLEER. The CDR3 sequence is 11 residues long. The chain's CDR3 is CASSLSGPLYF. As DNA, the CDR3 is TGCGCCAGCAGCCTATCGGGACCTCTATATTTT.

This chain connects TRBV23-1 to TRBJ2-7; 9 bases fit TRBD1. TRBV23-1 is known as an ORF, though its function is uncertain. With V trimmed by 0 bases and J by 0 bases, 3 bases remained unmatched. CDR3 length: 16 amino acids. The CDR3 nucleotides read TGCGCCAGCAGTCAATCGGGGACAGGGAACTCCTACGAGCAGTACTTC. Amino acid sequence: CASSQSGTGNSYEQYF.

The gene calls are TRBV2 and TRBJ2-5; D possibly corresponds to TRBD2 (5 bases). The tail of the sequence fits TRBJ2-1 better, so the J call may be wrong. This CDR3 comprises 14 residues. Per the germline V gene, CDR1 is SNHLY and CDR2 is FYNNEI. The CDR3 spells CASSEQTIDREQFF. The CDR3 DNA follows: TGTGCCAGCAGTGAGCAGACTATCGATCGTGAGCAGTTCTTC.

This clonotype was counted many times. V gene TRBV6-1 combines with J gene TRBJ2-5; TRBD2 agrees at 7 bases. The germline CDR1 and CDR2 sequences are MNHNS and SASEGT. V shed 3 bases and J 5 bases; nucleotides not matched to a gene: 9. The CDR3 runs to 15 residues. Here the CDR3 reads CASSEGFGGSETQYF. The CDR3 DNA follows: TGTGCCAGCAGTGAGGGTTTCGGGGGGTCGGAGACCCAGTACTTC.

This clonotype was counted between two and nine times. The chain carries TRBV27 and TRBJ2-3; 7 positions agree with TRBD1. Germline trimming cut 7 bases from V and 3 bases from J; bases unmatched to any gene: 13. Germline loops: CDR1 MNHEY, CDR2 SMNVEV (reference sequence). The CDR3 consists of 16 residues. The DNA of the CDR3 is TGTGCCAGCATCGCGGCGACAGGGTTTAATACAGATACGCAGTATTTT. It encodes CASIAATGFNTDTQYF.

The chain links TRBV29-1 to TRBJ1-1; TRBD1 is a possible D gene (5 bases). The CDR3 totals 13 residues. V lost 6 bases to trimming and J lost 1 base, with 12 bases between them. Germline V lookup: CDR1 SQVTM, CDR2 ANQGSEA. The CDR3 loop is CSVEGSPNTEAFF. The CDR3 bases are TGCAGCGTCGAGGGGAGCCCGAACACTGAAGCTTTCTTT.

This clonotype was found once. The chain links TRBV6-1 to TRBJ1-3; D is uncertain. The germline V and J ends were trimmed by 6 bases and 0 bases, with 18 bases remaining between them. The CDR3 consists of 17 residues. Germline V gives CDR1 MNHNS, CDR2 SASEGT. CDR3 loop: CASRKRAEPVSGNTIYF. The CDR3, as DNA: TGTGCCAGCAGAAAAAGGGCAGAGCCGGTCTCTGGAAACACCATATATTTT.

The chain uses TRBV24-1 and TRBJ2-3, with D possibly matching TRBD2 (5 bases). CDR3 size: 12 residues. Germline values: CDR1 KGHDR, CDR2 SFDVKD. V was trimmed by 12 bases and J by 0 bases, leaving 9 bases between them. CDR3 sequence: CAVSGSTDTQYF. The CDR3 DNA reads as TGTGCCGTGAGCGGAAGCACAGATACGCAGTATTTT.

The rearrangement uses TRBV12-5 and TRBJ2-1, with 11 bases fitting TRBD2. The V segment lost 5 bases and the J segment 6 bases; nucleotides outside the gene matches: 9. The CDR3 consists of 16 residues. Germline V gene lookup returns CDR1 LGHNT and CDR2 FRNRAP. CDR3 nucleotides: TGTGCTAGTGGTGAGGCTAGCGGGGGGCCATTCAATGAGCAGTTCTTC. Its protein product is CASGEASGGPFNEQFF. The variable domain in full, completed from reference TRBV12-5 and TRBJ2-1, reads DARVTQTPRHKVTEMGQEVTMRCQPILGHNTVFWYRQTMMQGLELLAYFRNRAPLDDSGMPKDRFSAEMPDATLATLKIQPSEPRDSAVYFCASGEASGGPFNEQFFGPGTRLTVL.

The chain combines TRBV7-9 with TRBJ2-6, with D unresolved. Germline lookup yields CDR1 SEHNR and CDR2 FQNEAQ (reference sequence). With 4 bases removed from V and 0 bases from J, the gap between germline ends came to 13 bases. This CDR3 spans 17 amino acids. In nucleotides, the CDR3 is TGTGCCAGCAGCTCCCCCGGACGGACCTCTGGGGCCAACGTCCTGACTTTC. Its translation is CASSSPGRTSGANVLTF.

This clonotype has a handful of counts. V usage is TRBV7-2 and J usage is TRBJ1-1, with TRBD1 as a possible D gene (6 bases). CDR3 length equals 16 residues. The germline V gene has CDR1 SGHTA and CDR2 FQGNSA. Trimming removed 1 base from V and 0 bases from J, with 12 bases in between. The CDR3 region has the DNA TGTGCCAGCAGCTTAGTTCAGGGGCTCCTGAACACTGAAGCTTTCTTT. This encodes CASSLVQGLLNTEAFF. Full variable domain (rest looked up from reference TRBV7-2 and TRBJ1-1): GAGVSQSPSNKVTEKGKDVELRCDPISGHTALYWYRQSLGQGLEFLIYFQGNSAPDKSGLPSDRFSAERTGGSVSTLTIQRTQQEDSAVYLCASSLVQGLLNTEAFFGQGTRLTVV.

V and J are TRBV5-1 and TRBJ2-3; D call uncertain. The germline CDR1 and CDR2 sequences are SGHRS and YFSETQ. V lost 3 bases and J lost 0, with 11 bases in between. This CDR3 comprises 15 residues. CDR3 loop: CASSSGPLSTDTQYF. The CDR3 DNA reads as TGCGCCAGCAGCTCGGGCCCCTTAAGCACAGATACGCAGTATTTT.

With respect to this clonotype: A read error may produce the germline difference seen at one junction end. The rearrangement joins TRBV12-3 or TRBV12-4 to TRBJ2-7; D remains ambiguous. This CDR3 contains 12 residues. Written as DNA, the CDR3 is TGTGCCAGCAGTCCGTCTTGGACGGTGGTTTCCTTC. Translation gives CASSPSWTVVSF.

This clonotype was counted between two and nine times. The rearrangement uses TRBV20-1 and TRBJ2-1, with 7 bases identical to TRBD1. The junction had 6 bases not matched to a gene; V was cut back by 0 bases and J by 4 bases. The CDR3 is made up of 15 amino acids. Looked up from germline, CDR1 is DFQATT and CDR2 is SNEGSKA (reference sequence). The CDR3 DNA is TGCAGTGCTAGAGATAGGGGGACAGTATACAATGAGCAGTTCTTC. The encoded protein is CSARDRGTVYNEQFF.

This clonotype was seen more than once but under ten times. This sequence joins TRBV21-1 and TRBJ2-5; the D segment call TRBD1 is taken from the table without a DNA check. TRBV21-1 is designated a pseudogene. This CDR3 spans 12 amino acids. The CDR3 bases are TGTGCCGGGGACCGGGCGAGGGAGACCCAGTACTTC. It translates to CAGDRARETQYF.